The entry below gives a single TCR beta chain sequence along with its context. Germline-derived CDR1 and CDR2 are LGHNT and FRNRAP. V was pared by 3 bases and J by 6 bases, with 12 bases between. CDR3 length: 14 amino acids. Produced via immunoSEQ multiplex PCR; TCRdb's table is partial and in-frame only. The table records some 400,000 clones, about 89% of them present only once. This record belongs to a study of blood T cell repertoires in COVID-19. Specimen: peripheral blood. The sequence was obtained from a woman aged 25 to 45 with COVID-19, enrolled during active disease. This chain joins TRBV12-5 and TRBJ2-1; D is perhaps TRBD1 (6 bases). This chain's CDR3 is CASGFRTEGNEQFF. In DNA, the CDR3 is TGTGCTAGTGGTTTTCGGACAGAGGGCAATGAGCAGTTCTTC.